These T cell receptor beta chains were read from a single sample in a study of identical twins. TCRdb analysed the 5' RACE reads with MiXCR anew, one entry per CDR3 protein. Here the sample spans 200,000 to 250,000 distinct CDR3 sequences, about 6.7% being singletons. This same sample was also taken into another study, of T cells expressing NK-cell markers.

Sequenced sample: CD8+ T cells sorted from blood. The receptors derive from a young woman in good health. CDR3s include the opening cysteine and the closing phenylalanine or tryptophan. D genes are given only for firm matches. Size tells how often a clone was seen (once, few, many) or the class of an expanded clone, and some rows leave it out.

CSASDPAASTYNEQFF | TGCAGTGCTAGTGACCCTGCGGCCAGCACCTACAATGAGCAGTTCTTC | - | TRBJ2-1 | TRBV20-1 | many | 16
CASSTVGGSYNEQFF | TGTGCCAGTAGTACGGTTGGGGGTTCCTACAATGAGCAGTTCTTC | - | TRBJ2-1 | TRBV19 | few | 15
CASSNRGPNEQYF | TGTGCCAGCAGCAATCGAGGTCCCAACGAGCAGTACTTC | - | TRBJ2-7 | TRBV21-1 | - | 13
CASSHWGGSNQPQHF | TGCGCCAGCAGCCATTGGGGTGGCAGCAATCAGCCCCAGCATTTT | - | TRBJ1-5 | TRBV4-1 | few | 15
CSADSPSYNEQFF | TGCAGTGCAGACAGCCCCTCCTACAATGAGCAGTTCTTC | - | TRBJ2-1 | TRBV20-1 | many | 13
CSAPLGGGGQYF | TGCAGTGCGCCACTCGGGGGCGGTGGCCAGTACTTC | - | TRBJ2-5 | TRBV20-1 | few | 12
CASSSSWGLQETQYF | TGTGCCAGCAGCTCTTCCTGGGGGCTACAAGAGACCCAGTACTTC | - | TRBJ2-5 | TRBV5-5 | few | 15
CASSGSGRASYNEQFF | TGTGCCAGCAGTGGTAGCGGGAGGGCCTCCTACAATGAGCAGTTCTTC | TRBD2 | TRBJ2-1 | TRBV2 | few | 16
CASQGLGGYNEQFF | TGTGCCAGTCAGGGACTAGGGGGCTACAATGAGCAGTTCTTC | TRBD2 | TRBJ2-1 | TRBV27 | few | 14
CASSLSSGTGELFF | TGTGCCAGCAGTCTATCCAGCGGCACCGGGGAGCTGTTTTTT | - | TRBJ2-2 | TRBV9 | - | 14
CASFRDRSNSSGNTIYF | TGTGCCAGCTTCCGGGACAGGTCAAATAGCTCTGGAAACACCATATATTTT | TRBD1 | TRBJ1-3 | TRBV25-1 | - | 17
CASSSWTSGNNEQFF | TGTGCCAGCAGTTCCTGGACTAGCGGTAACAATGAGCAGTTCTTC | TRBD2 | TRBJ2-1 | TRBV6-5 | - | 15
CASSLGLLNEQFF | TGTGCCAGCAGCTTAGGATTGTTGAATGAGCAGTTCTTC | - | TRBJ2-1 | TRBV7-6 | few | 13
CSVYRQNQAFF | TGCAGCGTTTACCGACAGAATCAAGCTTTCTTT | - | TRBJ1-1 | TRBV29-1 | many | 11
CASSVTSPETQYF | TGTGCCAGCAGCGTGACTAGCCCAGAGACCCAGTACTTC | TRBD2 | TRBJ2-5 | TRBV7-8 | - | 13
CASSLIGGDTSTDTQYF | TGTGCCAGCAGCTTAATCGGGGGGGACACAAGCACAGATACGCAGTATTTT | TRBD2 | TRBJ2-3 | TRBV27 | - | 17
CASSLFGNYGYTF | TGTGCCAGCAGTTTATTTGGGAACTATGGCTACACCTTC | - | TRBJ1-2 | TRBV12-3/TRBV12-4 | many | 13
CASTKGRGEQFF | TGTGCCAGCACTAAGGGCAGGGGAGAGCAGTTCTTC | - | TRBJ2-1 | TRBV11-3 | many | 12
CASSPSLVLRSYNEQFF | TGTGCCAGCAGCCCCTCCCTGGTTCTACGCTCCTACAATGAGCAGTTCTTC | - | TRBJ2-1 | TRBV7-8 | many | 17
CASSQVSGTQYF | TGTGCCAGCAGCCAAGTAAGTGGGACGCAGTATTTT | - | TRBJ2-3 | TRBV3-1 | - | 12
CASTPPNSLYGYTF | TGTGCCAGCACCCCCCCGAACAGCCTTTATGGCTACACCTTC | - | TRBJ1-2 | TRBV12-3/TRBV12-4 | many | 14
CASSFRAEAYGYTF | TGTGCCAGCAGTTTTCGCGCGGAGGCCTATGGCTACACCTTC | - | TRBJ1-2 | TRBV12-3/TRBV12-4 | many | 14
CASSLGKEDEQYF | TGTGCCAGCAGCTTGGGCAAAGAGGACGAGCAGTACTTC | - | TRBJ2-7 | TRBV7-6 | - | 13
CASSHLPGTSDTQYF | TGCGCCAGCAGCCATCTACCGGGGACCTCAGATACGCAGTATTTT | - | TRBJ2-3 | TRBV4-1 | many | 15
CASSLARREKWVSEQYF | TGTGCCAGCAGCTTAGCACGACGGGAGAAATGGGTTAGCGAGCAGTACTTC | - | TRBJ2-7 | TRBV7-9 | few | 17
CASSSGGTEETQYF | TGTGCCAGCAGCTCCGGGGGGACAGAAGAGACCCAGTACTTC | - | TRBJ2-5 | TRBV7-8 | few | 14
CASSSRDRDRDTQYF | TGTGCCAGCAGCTCCCGGGACAGGGACAGAGATACGCAGTATTTT | TRBD1 | TRBJ2-3 | TRBV9 | many | 15
CASSQKGWTESTSSYEQYF | TGTGCCAGCAGCCAAAAGGGCTGGACAGAGAGTACAAGCTCCTACGAGCAGTACTTC | - | TRBJ2-7 | TRBV4-2 | many | 19
CSARPTVRNTEAFF | TGCAGTGCCAGACCCACAGTGAGGAACACTGAAGCTTTCTTT | - | TRBJ1-1 | TRBV20-1 | few | 14
CASSLEAGSSYNEQFF | TGTGCCAGCAGCTTAGAGGCGGGAAGCTCCTACAATGAGCAGTTCTTC | - | TRBJ2-1 | TRBV7-6 | - | 16
CASSTSGTGGYEQYF | TGTGCCAGCAGCACCAGCGGGACGGGAGGTTACGAGCAGTACTTC | TRBD2 | TRBJ2-7 | TRBV2 | few | 15
CASSAPFSGDTGELFF | TGTGCCAGCAGCGCCCCGTTTAGCGGGGACACCGGGGAGCTGTTTTTT | TRBD2 | TRBJ2-2 | TRBV7-3 | - | 16
CASSVGPGNTEAFF | TGTGCCAGCAGCGTAGGTCCTGGAAACACTGAAGCTTTCTTT | - | TRBJ1-1 | TRBV9 | many | 14
CSAPLQTQQYF | TGCAGTGCCCCGCTCCAAACTCAGCAGTACTTC | - | TRBJ2-7 | TRBV20-1 | few | 11
CASSLADTGNQETQYF | TGTGCCAGCAGCTTAGCCGATACAGGGAACCAAGAGACCCAGTACTTC | - | TRBJ2-5 | TRBV13 | - | 16
CASSLGPRGYEQYF | TGTGCCAGCAGTTTGGGGCCGCGAGGTTACGAGCAGTACTTC | - | TRBJ2-7 | TRBV7-2 | many | 14
CASSLNGANEQFF | TGTGCCAGCAGTTTAAACGGGGCCAATGAGCAGTTCTTC | - | TRBJ2-1 | TRBV12-3/TRBV12-4 | few | 13
CASSLRDSNYGYTF | TGTGCCAGCAGCTTACGGGACAGTAACTATGGCTACACCTTC | TRBD1 | TRBJ1-2 | TRBV13 | few | 14
CASSIRDLYEQYF | TGTGCCAGCAGCATTCGGGACTTATACGAGCAGTACTTC | - | TRBJ2-7 | TRBV27 | - | 13
CASSPRTGGGETQYF | TGTGCCAGCAGCCCACGGACAGGGGGCGGTGAGACCCAGTACTTC | TRBD1 | TRBJ2-5 | TRBV7-9 | few | 15
CASSSVGTNHEQYF | TGTGCCAGCAGCTCAGTAGGGACTAACCACGAGCAGTACTTC | TRBD2 | TRBJ2-7 | TRBV7-6 | few | 14
CASSRSNEQFF | TGCGCCAGCAGCAGATCCAATGAGCAGTTCTTC | - | TRBJ2-1 | TRBV5-1 | many | 11
CASGYRGDTEAFF | TGTGCTAGTGGTTACCGCGGGGACACTGAAGCTTTCTTT | - | TRBJ1-1 | TRBV12-5 | - | 13
CASSFGLAGDLGNGQFF | TGTGCCAGCAGCTTTGGACTAGCGGGAGATCTGGGCAATGGGCAGTTCTTC | TRBD2 | TRBJ2-1 | TRBV5-6 | - | 17
CVFVGHYYNEQFF | TGTGTTTTTGTGGGACATTACTACAATGAGCAGTTCTTC | - | TRBJ2-1 | TRBV24-1 | - | 13
CASSPDRYRTQETQYF | TGCGCCAGCAGCCCGGACAGGTACCGGACGCAAGAGACCCAGTACTTC | TRBD1 | TRBJ2-5 | TRBV4-1 | few | 16
CASRGGIDEQYF | TGTGCCAGCAGAGGGGGGATTGACGAGCAGTACTTC | - | TRBJ2-7 | TRBV27 | - | 12
CASSSNRVYEQYF | TGTGCCAGCAGTTCTAACAGGGTCTACGAGCAGTACTTC | - | TRBJ2-7 | TRBV27 | few | 13
CASRPFGSPYTQYF | TGTGCCAGCAGACCCTTCGGGAGTCCATATACGCAGTATTTT | - | TRBJ2-3 | TRBV6-2/TRBV6-3 | - | 14
CASGRPVREAQETQYF | TGTGCTAGTGGTCGACCGGTTAGGGAGGCCCAAGAGACCCAGTACTTC | - | TRBJ2-5 | TRBV12-5 | few | 16
CSAVRENTEAFF | TGCAGCGCCGTGCGGGAGAACACTGAAGCTTTCTTT | - | TRBJ1-1 | TRBV29-1 | many | 12
CASSLRTGSMYNEQFF | TGTGCCAGCAGCTTGCGTACAGGCAGCATGTACAATGAGCAGTTCTTC | - | TRBJ2-1 | TRBV5-5 | few | 16
CASSRQVSYEQYF | TGTGCCAGCTCTAGGCAGGTCTCCTACGAGCAGTACTTC | - | TRBJ2-7 | TRBV12-3/TRBV12-4 | few | 13
CSASLTPGDNQPQHF | TGCAGTGCTAGTCTAACCCCGGGGGACAATCAGCCCCAGCATTTT | - | TRBJ1-5 | TRBV20-1 | many | 15
CASSYGTTITDTQYF | TGTGCCAGCAGTTACGGGACAACCATCACAGATACGCAGTATTTT | - | TRBJ2-3 | TRBV6-2/TRBV6-3 | - | 15